These 5 T cell receptor beta chains were all obtained from the same sample, sequenced in a study of shared clonotypes between healthy human individuals. Profiled with immunoSEQ multiplex PCR; TCRdb holds only in-frame clones, not every one. The sample holds hundreds of thousands of clones, around 77% seen once. Sequences were obtained from PBMCs. These receptors all come from a woman aged 40 to 55 in good health. Some clones in this sample may be carry-over from other donors' samples.

This clone has a single count. The chain is built from TRBV5-1 and TRBJ1-1, with TRBD1 as a possible D gene (5 bases). CDR3 length: 13 amino acids. V was trimmed by 5 bases and J by 0 bases, leaving 8 bases between them. Germline CDR1 SGHRS, CDR2 YFSETQ. The CDR3 here is CASSTGVNTEAFF. The CDR3 coding sequence is TGCGCCAGCAGTACGGGGGTGAACACTGAAGCTTTCTTT. Full variable domain (missing parts from reference TRBV5-1 and TRBJ1-1): KAGVTQTPRYLIKTRGQQVTLSCSPISGHRSVSWYQQTPGQGLQFLFEYFSETQRNKGNFPGRFSGRQFSNSRSEMNVSTLELGDSALYLCASSTGVNTEAFFGQGTRLTVV.

The genes are TRBV6-5 and TRBJ1-1; D unresolved. Per germline, CDR1 MNHEY and CDR2 SVGAGI. The V and J ends lost 6 bases and 11 bases respectively, with 16 bases between them. The CDR3 extends over 12 amino acids. The CDR3 region is CASSPPGLGAFF. The CDR3 nucleotides are TGTGCCAGCAGCCCACCGGGCTTAGGCGCTTTCTTT.

This clone was detected a few times. This rearrangement joins TRBV18 to TRBJ1-1, with D perhaps matching TRBD1 (5 bases). Per the germline V gene, CDR1 is KGHSH and CDR2 is LQKENI. The ends were cut back, 4 bases at V and 1 base at J, with 10 bases in the middle. The CDR3 has 14 amino acids. The chain's CDR3 is CASSQGMGNTEAFF. DNA for the CDR3: TGTGCCAGCTCACAGGGGATGGGGAACACTGAAGCTTTCTTT. The variable domain in full, with the rest retrieved from reference TRBV18 and TRBJ1-1, is NAGVMQNPRHLVRRRGQEARLRCSPMKGHSHVYWYRQLPEEGLKFMVYLQKENIIDESGMPKERFSAEFPKEGPSILRIQQVVRGDSAAYFCASSQGMGNTEAFFGQGTRLTVV.

This rearrangement joins TRBV5-1 to TRBJ1-2; D unclear. This CDR3 is 13 amino acids long. V gave up 0 bases and J gave up 3 bases, with 6 bases separating them. Looked up from germline, CDR1 is SGHRS and CDR2 is YFSETQ. CDR3 nucleotides: TGCGCCAGCAGCTTGGGTTGGGACTATGGCTACACCTTC. This codes for CASSLGWDYGYTF.

V is TRBV6-5 and J is TRBJ1-1; perhaps TRBD1 as D (6 bases). There are 13 residues in the CDR3. V dropped 8 bases and J dropped 6 bases, with 16 bases sitting between them. Germline V gives CDR1 MNHEY, CDR2 SVGAGI. Written as DNA, the CDR3 is TGTGCCAGCGTACCCCCCGGGGGCTCTGAAGCTTTCTTT. It specifies CASVPPGGSEAFF.